Each of the 11 T cell receptor beta chains below was sequenced from the same sample in a study of blood T cell repertoires in COVID-19. Some clones are missing from TCRdb's copy, which holds only in-frame ones; the method was immunoSEQ multiplex PCR. The sample lists about 59,000 clones, about nine tenths occurring once. Specimen: peripheral blood. The receptors derive from a man older than 75 with acute or convalescent COVID-19.

This rearrangement joins TRBV7-9 to TRBJ2-2, with 8 bases matching TRBD1. Germline V CDR1 and CDR2: SEHNR, FQNEAQ (reference sequence). Trimming took 6 bases from V and 7 from J; bases not matched to a gene: 10. The CDR3 extends over 15 amino acids. CDR3 sequence: CASSSRDRRYGELFF. Here the CDR3 DNA reads TGTGCCAGCAGTTCCCGGGACAGGAGGTACGGGGAGCTGTTTTTT.

V usage is TRBV24-1 and J usage is TRBJ2-7; 11 positions match TRBD1. This CDR3 has 15 residues. From germline, CDR1 is KGHDR and CDR2 SFDVKD. V shed 3 bases and J 7 bases; nucleotides not matched to a gene: 7. DNA for the CDR3: TGTGCCACCAGTGATGCTGGACAGGGGGCCTGGGAGCAGTACTTC. Encoded protein: CATSDAGQGAWEQYF.

The V and J genes are TRBV28 and TRBJ2-2; 7 bases fit TRBD1. This CDR3 is 13 amino acids long. V trimming: 7 bases; J trimming: 7 bases; junction bases outside the gene matches: 6. Per the germline V gene, CDR1 is MDHEN and CDR2 is SYDVKM. The CDR3 DNA reads TGTGCCAGCATTCAGGACAGGAGCGGGGAGCTGTTTTTT. Its protein product is CASIQDRSGELFF.

The chain uses TRBV10-3 and TRBJ1-3; D remains ambiguous. CDR1 and CDR2 from the germline V gene are ENHRY and SYGVKD. The CDR3 has 15 amino acids. Trimming pared 4 bases from V and 2 bases from J, leaving 12 bases between. The CDR3 reads CAISAEGTTGNTIYF. CDR3 nucleotides: TGTGCCATCAGTGCCGAAGGAACTACTGGAAACACCATATATTTT.

This chain joins TRBV7-9 and TRBJ2-5; 8 bases are shared with TRBD1. With 6 bases clipped from V and 2 bases from J, the junction kept 5 bases outside the gene matches. Per the germline V gene, CDR1 is SEHNR and CDR2 is FQNEAQ (reference sequence). This CDR3 spans 14 amino acids. CDR3 DNA sequence: TGTGCCAGCAGTCGTGACAGGGGACAAGAGACCCAGTACTTC. It is translated as CASSRDRGQETQYF.

V is TRBV5-4 and J is TRBJ2-3; a weak D match, TRBD1 (7 bases). The V gene lost 4 bases and the J gene lost 4 bases, with 16 bases spanning the gap. CDR3 size: 15 residues. CDR1 is SGHNT and CDR2 is YYREEE in the germline V gene (reference sequence). The CDR3 sequence: CASSLGQGEADTQYF. CDR3 nucleotides: TGTGCCAGCAGCCTCGGGCAGGGGGAGGCAGATACGCAGTATTTT.

The chain carries TRBV5-4 and TRBJ2-3; D remains unclear. Per germline, CDR1 SGHNT and CDR2 YYREEE (reference sequence). Between the trimmed V and J ends, which lost 0 bases and 5 bases, there was a span of 7 bases. There are 13 residues in the CDR3. The CDR3, as DNA: TGTGCCAGCAGCTTGGTAGGAGTAGATACGCAGTATTTT. Protein product: CASSLVGVDTQYF.

This clone was seen just once. The rearrangement uses TRBV7-2 and TRBJ2-1, with D perhaps matching TRBD2 (5 bases). Per germline, CDR1 SGHTA and CDR2 FQGNSA. The ends were cut back, 2 bases at V and 6 bases at J, with 11 bases in the middle. The CDR3 runs 14 residues. The CDR3 reads CASSLQITSNEQFF. CDR3 DNA: TGTGCCAGCAGCTTACAGATAACTAGCAATGAGCAGTTCTTC.

The rearrangement joins TRBV2 to TRBJ1-6; 9 positions match TRBD1. The germline gives CDR1 SNHLY, CDR2 FYNNEI. The ends lost 7 bases at V and 4 bases at J; junction bases unmatched: 8. CDR3 size: 16 residues. The CDR3 reads CASTGGTGFYNSPLHF. As DNA, the CDR3 is TGTGCCAGCACTGGTGGGACAGGGTTTTATAATTCACCCCTCCACTTT.

The chain uses TRBV5-1 and TRBJ2-1; D remains ambiguous. Between the trimmed V and J ends, which lost 0 bases and 8 bases, there was a span of 15 bases. Germline CDR1 and CDR2: SGHRS and YFSETQ. CDR3 length: 15 residues. The CDR3 loop is CASSLALGGSDEQFF. Here the CDR3 DNA reads TGCGCCAGCAGCTTGGCTCTAGGTGGGTCGGATGAGCAGTTCTTC.

The chain couples TRBV30 to TRBJ1-4, with unresolved D. The CDR3 runs 18 residues. The germline V gene encodes CDR1 GTSNPN and CDR2 SVGIG (reference sequence). Trimming took 1 base from V and 0 from J, leaving 18 bases between them. The CDR3 is CAWSAPEQLLATNEKLFF. For the CDR3, the DNA is TGTGCCTGGAGTGCCCCGGAACAGTTACTTGCAACTAATGAAAAACTGTTTTTT.